This TCR beta chain stems from a study of technical replicates of blood from a handful of donors. The V end lost 6 bases, the J end lost 0 bases, and 11 bases lay between the germline ends. The CDR3 loop spans 14 amino acids. Germline CDR1 KGHSH, CDR2 LQKENI. Clones were sequenced by immunoSEQ multiplex PCR, and TCRdb holds only the in-frame ones, with some missing. The sample has tens of thousands of clones, 85% to 95% seen once; the top ten hold around 0.4%. Sequencing was done on a sample of T cells isolated from PBMCs. The rearrangement joins TRBV18 to TRBJ2-5; D possibly corresponds to TRBD1 (5 bases). The TCR originated in a human donor in good health. The CDR3 DNA sequence: TGTGCCAGCTCCAGGGCTGGCCACCAAGAGACCCAGTACTTC. This encodes CASSRAGHQETQYF.